This T cell receptor beta chain comes out of a study of early T cells in non-severe SARS-CoV-2 infection. Germline lookup yields CDR1 DFQATT and CDR2 SNEGSKA (reference sequence). The CDR3 sequence is 14 residues long. Deletions cut 6 bases from V and 6 bases from J, with 20 bases between. Individual cDNA molecules were tagged with unique molecular identifiers. TCRdb re-derived calls from the 5' RACE reads in MiXCR, one entry per CDR3 protein. The sample lists some 46,000 distinct CDR3 sequences; 5.5% to 7.5% were seen once. The sample in question was whole blood, obtained at baseline. The chain couples TRBV20-1 to TRBJ1-2; unclear D gene. This TCR derives from an adult who was a healthcare worker with PCR-confirmed SARS-CoV-2 infection or an uninfected control (not recorded which). The CDR3 DNA reads as TGCAGTGCCCCGCGGGTGGCGCGCGGGGATGGCTACACCTTC. Encoded protein: CSAPRVARGDGYTF.